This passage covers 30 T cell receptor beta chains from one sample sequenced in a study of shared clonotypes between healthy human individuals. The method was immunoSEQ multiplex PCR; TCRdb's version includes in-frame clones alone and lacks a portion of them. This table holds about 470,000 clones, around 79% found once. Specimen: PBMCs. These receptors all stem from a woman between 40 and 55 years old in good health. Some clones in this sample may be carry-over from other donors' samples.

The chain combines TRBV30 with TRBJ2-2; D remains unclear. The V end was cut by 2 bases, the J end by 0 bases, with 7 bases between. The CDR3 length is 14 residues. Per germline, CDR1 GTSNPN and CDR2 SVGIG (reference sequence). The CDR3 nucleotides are TGTGCCTGGAGTAGGCGATCGAACACCGGGGAGCTGTTTTTT. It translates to CAWSRRSNTGELFF.

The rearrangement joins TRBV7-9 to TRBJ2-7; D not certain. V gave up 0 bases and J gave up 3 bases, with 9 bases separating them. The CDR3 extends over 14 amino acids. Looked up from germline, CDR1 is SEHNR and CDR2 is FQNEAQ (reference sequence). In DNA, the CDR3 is TGTGCCAGCAGCTTAGCGGGCCAACTCTACGAGCAGTACTTC. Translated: CASSLAGQLYEQYF. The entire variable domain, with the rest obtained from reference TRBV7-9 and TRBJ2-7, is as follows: DTGVSQNPRHKITKRGQNVTFRCDPISEHNRLYWYRQTLGQGPEFLTYFQNEAQLEKSRLLSDRFSAERPKGSFSTLEIQRTEQGDSAMYLCASSLAGQLYEQYFGPGTRLTVT.

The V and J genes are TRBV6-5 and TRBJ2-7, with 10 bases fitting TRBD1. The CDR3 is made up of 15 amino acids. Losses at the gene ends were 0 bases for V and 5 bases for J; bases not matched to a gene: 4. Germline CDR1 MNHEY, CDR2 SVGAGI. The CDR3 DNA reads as TGTGCCAGCAGTTACTCGACAGGGGGCTGGGACGAGCAGTACTTC. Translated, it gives CASSYSTGGWDEQYF.

The DNA for the CDR3 is TGTGCCAGCAGTGAAGCCGGGGTTGCGTGGAGCTCTGGAAACACCATATATTTT. Its translation: CASSEAGVAWSSGNTIYF. This sequence joins TRBV6-1 and TRBJ1-3, with D uncertain. CDR1 and CDR2 (germline): MNHNS, SASEGT. The V and J ends lost 0 bases and 0 bases respectively, with 15 bases between them. This CDR3 is built from 18 residues.

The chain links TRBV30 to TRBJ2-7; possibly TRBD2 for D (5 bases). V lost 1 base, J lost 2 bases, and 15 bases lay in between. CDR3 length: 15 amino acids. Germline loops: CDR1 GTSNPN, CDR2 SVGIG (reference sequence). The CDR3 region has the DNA TGTGCCTGGAGTGCGTCGGCGGCCGGGACCTACGAGCAGTACTTC. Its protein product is CAWSASAAGTYEQYF.

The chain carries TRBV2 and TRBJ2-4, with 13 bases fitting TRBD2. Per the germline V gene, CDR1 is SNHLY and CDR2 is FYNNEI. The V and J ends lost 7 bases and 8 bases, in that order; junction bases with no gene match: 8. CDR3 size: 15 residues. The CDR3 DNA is TGTGCCAGCAACCTACTAGCGGGAGGGGAGCACATTCAGTACTTC. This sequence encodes CASNLLAGGEHIQYF.

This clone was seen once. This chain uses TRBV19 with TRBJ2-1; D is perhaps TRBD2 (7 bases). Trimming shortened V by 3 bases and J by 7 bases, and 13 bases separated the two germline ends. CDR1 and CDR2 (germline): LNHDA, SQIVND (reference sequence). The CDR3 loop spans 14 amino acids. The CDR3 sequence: CASSIGGLGNEQFF. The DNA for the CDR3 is TGTGCCAGTAGTATCGGGGGGCTGGGGAATGAGCAGTTCTTC.

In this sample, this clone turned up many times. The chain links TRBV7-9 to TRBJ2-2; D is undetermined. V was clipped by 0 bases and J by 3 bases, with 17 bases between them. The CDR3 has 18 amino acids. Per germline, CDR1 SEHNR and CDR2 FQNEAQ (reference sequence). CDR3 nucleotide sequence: TGTGCCAGCAGCTTAGCTTGGCCCCGGACCAGACACACCGGGGAGCTGTTTTTT. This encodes CASSLAWPRTRHTGELFF.

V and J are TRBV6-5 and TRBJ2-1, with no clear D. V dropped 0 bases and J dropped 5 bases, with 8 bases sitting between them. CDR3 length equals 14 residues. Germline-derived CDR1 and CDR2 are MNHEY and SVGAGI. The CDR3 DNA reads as TGTGCCAGCAGTTACTCTCGACTGGACAATGAGCAGTTCTTC. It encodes CASSYSRLDNEQFF.

The CDR3 loop is CASSLWETQYF. For the CDR3, the DNA is TGTGCCAGCAGTTTATGGGAGACCCAGTACTTC. The chain combines TRBV27 with TRBJ2-5; D remains ambiguous. V was clipped by 1 base and J by 5 bases, with 2 bases between them. CDR1 and CDR2 from the germline V gene are MNHEY and SMNVEV (reference sequence). The CDR3 extends over 11 amino acids.

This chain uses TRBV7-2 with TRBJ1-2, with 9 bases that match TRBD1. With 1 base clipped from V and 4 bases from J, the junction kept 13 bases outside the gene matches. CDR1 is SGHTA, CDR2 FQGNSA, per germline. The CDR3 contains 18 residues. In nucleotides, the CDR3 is TGTGCCAGCAGCTTAGGGAGGGGCGGGACAGGGCGGATCTATGGCTACACCTTC. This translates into CASSLGRGGTGRIYGYTF. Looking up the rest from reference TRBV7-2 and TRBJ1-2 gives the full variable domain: GAGVSQSPSNKVTEKGKDVELRCDPISGHTALYWYRQSLGQGLEFLIYFQGNSAPDKSGLPSDRFSAERTGGSVSTLTIQRTQQEDSAVYLCASSLGRGGTGRIYGYTFGSGTRLTVV.

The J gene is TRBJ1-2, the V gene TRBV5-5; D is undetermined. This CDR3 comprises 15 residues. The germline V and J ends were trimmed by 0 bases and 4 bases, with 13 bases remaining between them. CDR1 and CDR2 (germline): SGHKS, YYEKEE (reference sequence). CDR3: CASSLGQPGVYGYTF. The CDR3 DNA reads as TGTGCCAGCAGCTTGGGACAACCGGGCGTCTATGGCTACACCTTC.

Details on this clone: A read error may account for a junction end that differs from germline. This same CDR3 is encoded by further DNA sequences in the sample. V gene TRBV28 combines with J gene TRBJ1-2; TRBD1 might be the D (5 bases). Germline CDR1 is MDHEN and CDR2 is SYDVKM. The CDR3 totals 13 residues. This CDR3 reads CASSLWGSDGYTF. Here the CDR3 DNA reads TGTGCTAGCAGTTTATGGGGGTCCGATGGCTACACCTTC.

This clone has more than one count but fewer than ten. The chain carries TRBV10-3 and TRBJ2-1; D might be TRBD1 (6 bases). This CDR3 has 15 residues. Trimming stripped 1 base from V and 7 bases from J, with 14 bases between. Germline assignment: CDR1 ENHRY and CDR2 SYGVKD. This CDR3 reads CAISEWGQSGNEQFF. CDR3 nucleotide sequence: TGTGCCATCAGTGAGTGGGGACAATCGGGGAATGAGCAGTTCTTC.

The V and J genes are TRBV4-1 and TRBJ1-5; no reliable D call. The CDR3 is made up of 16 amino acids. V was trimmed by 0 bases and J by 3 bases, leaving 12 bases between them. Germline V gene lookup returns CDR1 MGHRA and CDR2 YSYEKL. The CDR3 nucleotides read TGCGCCAGCAGCCAAGATCCGGGCTTAGCCAATCAGCCCCAGCATTTT. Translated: CASSQDPGLANQPQHF.

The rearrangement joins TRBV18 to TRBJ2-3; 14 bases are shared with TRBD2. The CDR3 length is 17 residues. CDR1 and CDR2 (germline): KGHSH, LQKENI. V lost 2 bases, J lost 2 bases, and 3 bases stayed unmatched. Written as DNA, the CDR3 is TGTGCCAGCTCACCAAAGGGACTAGCGGGAGTCACAGATACGCAGTATTTT. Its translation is CASSPKGLAGVTDTQYF.

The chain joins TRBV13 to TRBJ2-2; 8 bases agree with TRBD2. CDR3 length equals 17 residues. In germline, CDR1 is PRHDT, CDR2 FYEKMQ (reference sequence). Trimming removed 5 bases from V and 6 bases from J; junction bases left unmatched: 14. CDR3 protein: CASSPNRGGRASGELFF. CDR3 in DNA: TGTGCCAGCAGCCCCAATCGGGGGGGGAGGGCCTCCGGGGAGCTGTTTTTT.

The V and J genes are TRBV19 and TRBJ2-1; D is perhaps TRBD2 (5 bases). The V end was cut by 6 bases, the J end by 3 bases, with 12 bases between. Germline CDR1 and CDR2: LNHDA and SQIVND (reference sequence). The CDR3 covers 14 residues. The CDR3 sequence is CASSPRTLYNEQFF. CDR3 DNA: TGTGCCAGTAGCCCTCGGACTCTCTACAATGAGCAGTTCTTC.

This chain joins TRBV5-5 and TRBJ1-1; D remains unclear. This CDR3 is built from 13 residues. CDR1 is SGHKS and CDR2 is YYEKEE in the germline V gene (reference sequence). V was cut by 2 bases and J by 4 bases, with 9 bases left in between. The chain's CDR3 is CASSLLLSTEAFF. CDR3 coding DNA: TGTGCCAGCAGCTTATTACTGAGCACTGAAGCTTTCTTT.

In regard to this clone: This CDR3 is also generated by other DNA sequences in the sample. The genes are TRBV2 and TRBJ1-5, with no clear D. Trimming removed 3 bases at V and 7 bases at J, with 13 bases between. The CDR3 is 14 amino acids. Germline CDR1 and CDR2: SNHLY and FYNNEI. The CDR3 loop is CASSEVTEGQPQHF. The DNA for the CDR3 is TGTGCCAGCAGTGAGGTCACGGAAGGGCAGCCCCAGCATTTT.

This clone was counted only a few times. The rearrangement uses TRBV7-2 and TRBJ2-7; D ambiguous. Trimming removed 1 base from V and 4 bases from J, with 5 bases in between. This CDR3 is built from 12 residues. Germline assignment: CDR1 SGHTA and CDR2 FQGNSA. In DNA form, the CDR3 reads TGTGCCAGCAGCTTAGTTGGTTACGAGCAGTACTTC. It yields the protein CASSLVGYEQYF.

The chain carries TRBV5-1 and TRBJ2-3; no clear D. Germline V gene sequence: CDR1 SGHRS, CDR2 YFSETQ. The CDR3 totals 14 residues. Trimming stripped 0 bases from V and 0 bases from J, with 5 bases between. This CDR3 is CASSLVRSTDTQYF. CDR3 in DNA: TGCGCCAGCAGCTTGGTCCGTAGCACAGATACGCAGTATTTT.

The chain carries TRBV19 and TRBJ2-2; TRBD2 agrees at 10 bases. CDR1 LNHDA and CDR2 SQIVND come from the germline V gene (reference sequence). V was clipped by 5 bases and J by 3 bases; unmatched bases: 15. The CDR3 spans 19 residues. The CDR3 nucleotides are TGTGCCAGTAGTCCCGGGGGACTAGCGTTCGTTATCGACACCGGGGAGCTGTTTTTT. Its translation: CASSPGGLAFVIDTGELFF. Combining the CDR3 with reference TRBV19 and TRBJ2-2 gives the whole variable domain DGGITQSPKYLFRKEGQNVTLSCEQNLNHDAMYWYRQDPGQGLRLIYYSQIVNDFQKGDIAEGYSVSREKKESFPLTVTSAQKNPTAFYLCASSPGGLAFVIDTGELFFGEGSRLTVL.

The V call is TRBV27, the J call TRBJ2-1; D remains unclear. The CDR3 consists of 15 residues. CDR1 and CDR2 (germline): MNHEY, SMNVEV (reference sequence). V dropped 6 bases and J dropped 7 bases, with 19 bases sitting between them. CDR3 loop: CASSPGSLTRNEQFF. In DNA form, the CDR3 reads TGTGCCAGCAGCCCCGGGTCTTTAACTCGGAATGAGCAGTTCTTC.

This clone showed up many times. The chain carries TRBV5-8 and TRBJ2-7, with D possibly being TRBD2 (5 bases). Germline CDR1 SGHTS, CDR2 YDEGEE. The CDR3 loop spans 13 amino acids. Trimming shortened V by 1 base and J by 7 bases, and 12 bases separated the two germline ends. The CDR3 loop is CASSLTRLGEQYF. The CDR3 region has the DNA TGTGCCAGCAGCTTGACTAGGCTGGGGGAGCAGTACTTC.

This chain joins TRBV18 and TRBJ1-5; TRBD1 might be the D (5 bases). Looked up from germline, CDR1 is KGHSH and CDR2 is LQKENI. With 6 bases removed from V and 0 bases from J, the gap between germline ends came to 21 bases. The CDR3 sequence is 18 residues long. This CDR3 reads CASSPGGNPSYSNQPQHF. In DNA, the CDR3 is TGTGCCAGCTCGCCGGGGGGAAATCCCTCTTATAGCAATCAGCCCCAGCATTTT. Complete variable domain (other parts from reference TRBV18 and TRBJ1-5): NAGVMQNPRHLVRRRGQEARLRCSPMKGHSHVYWYRQLPEEGLKFMVYLQKENIIDESGMPKERFSAEFPKEGPSILRIQQVVRGDSAAYFCASSPGGNPSYSNQPQHFGDGTRLSIL.

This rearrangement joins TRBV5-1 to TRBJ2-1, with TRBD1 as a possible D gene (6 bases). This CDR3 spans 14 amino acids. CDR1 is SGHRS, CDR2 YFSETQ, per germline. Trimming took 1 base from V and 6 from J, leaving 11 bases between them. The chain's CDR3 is CASSLRQVFNEQFF. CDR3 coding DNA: TGCGCCAGCAGCTTGCGACAGGTTTTCAATGAGCAGTTCTTC.

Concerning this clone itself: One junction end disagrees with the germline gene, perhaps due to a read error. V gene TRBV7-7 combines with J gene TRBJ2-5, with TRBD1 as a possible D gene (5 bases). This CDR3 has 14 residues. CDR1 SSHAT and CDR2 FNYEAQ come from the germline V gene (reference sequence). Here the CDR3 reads CASSLMSGQETQYF. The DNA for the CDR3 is TGTGCTAGCAGCTTAATGTCAGGGCAAGAGACCCAGTACTTC. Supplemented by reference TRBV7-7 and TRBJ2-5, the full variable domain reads GAGVSQSPRYKVTKRGQDVTLRCDPISSHATLYWYQQALGQGPEFLTYFNYEAQPDKSGLPSDRFSAERPEGSISTLTIQRTEQRDSAMYRCASSLMSGQETQYFGPGTRLLVL.

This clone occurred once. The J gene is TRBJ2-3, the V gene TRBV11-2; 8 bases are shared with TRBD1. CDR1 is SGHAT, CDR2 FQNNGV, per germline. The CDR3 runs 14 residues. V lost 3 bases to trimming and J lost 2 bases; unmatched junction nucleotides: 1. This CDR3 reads CASSLTGDTDTQYF. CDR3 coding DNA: TGTGCCAGCAGCTTGACAGGGGACACAGATACGCAGTATTTT.

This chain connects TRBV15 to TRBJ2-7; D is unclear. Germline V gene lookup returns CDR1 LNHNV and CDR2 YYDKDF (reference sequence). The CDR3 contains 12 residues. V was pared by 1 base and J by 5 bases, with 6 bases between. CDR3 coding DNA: TGTGCCACCAGCAGAGGGGTCGACGAGCAGTACTTC. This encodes CATSRGVDEQYF.